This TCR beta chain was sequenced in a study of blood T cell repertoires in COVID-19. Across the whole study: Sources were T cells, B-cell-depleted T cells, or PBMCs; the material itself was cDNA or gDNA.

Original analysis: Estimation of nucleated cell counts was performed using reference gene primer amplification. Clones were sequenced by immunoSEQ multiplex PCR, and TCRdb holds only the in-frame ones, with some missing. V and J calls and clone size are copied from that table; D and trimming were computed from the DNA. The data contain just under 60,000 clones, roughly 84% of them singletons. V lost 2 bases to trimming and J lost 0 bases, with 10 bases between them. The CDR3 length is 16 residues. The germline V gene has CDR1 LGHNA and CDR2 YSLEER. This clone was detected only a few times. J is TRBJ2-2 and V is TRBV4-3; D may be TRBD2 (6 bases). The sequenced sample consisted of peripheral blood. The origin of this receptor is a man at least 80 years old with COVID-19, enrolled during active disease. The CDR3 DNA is TGCGCCAGCAGCCAACTTGGCGGGGCGAACACCGGGGAGCTGTTTTTT. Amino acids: CASSQLGGANTGELFF.